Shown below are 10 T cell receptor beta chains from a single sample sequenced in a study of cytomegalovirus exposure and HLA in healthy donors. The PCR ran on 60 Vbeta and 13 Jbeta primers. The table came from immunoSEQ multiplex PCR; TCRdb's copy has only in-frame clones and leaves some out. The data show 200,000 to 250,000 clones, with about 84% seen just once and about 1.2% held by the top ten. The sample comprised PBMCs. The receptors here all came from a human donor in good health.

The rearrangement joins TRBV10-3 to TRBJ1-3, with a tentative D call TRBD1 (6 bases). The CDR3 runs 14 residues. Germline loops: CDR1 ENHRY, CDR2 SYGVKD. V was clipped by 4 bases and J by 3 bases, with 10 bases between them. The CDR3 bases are TGTGCCATCAGTGCAGGGGTCGGTGGAAACACCATATATTTT. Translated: CAISAGVGGNTIYF.

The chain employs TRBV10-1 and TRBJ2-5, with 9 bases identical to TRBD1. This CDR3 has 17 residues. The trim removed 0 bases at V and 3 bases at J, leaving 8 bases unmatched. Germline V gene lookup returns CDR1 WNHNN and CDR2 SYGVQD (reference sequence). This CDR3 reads CASSESKTGQGKETQYF. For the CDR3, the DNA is TGCGCCAGCAGTGAGTCGAAGACGGGACAGGGAAAAGAGACCCAGTACTTC.

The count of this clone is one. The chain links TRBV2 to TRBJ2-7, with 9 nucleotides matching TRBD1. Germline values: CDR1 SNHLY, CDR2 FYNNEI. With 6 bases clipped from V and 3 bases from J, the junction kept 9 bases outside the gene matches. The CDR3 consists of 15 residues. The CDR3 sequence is CASRAPGQGGYEQYF. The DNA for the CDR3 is TGTGCCAGCAGAGCTCCGGGACAGGGAGGCTACGAGCAGTACTTC. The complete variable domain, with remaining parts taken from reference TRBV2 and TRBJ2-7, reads EPEVTQTPSHQVTQMGQEVILRCVPISNHLYFYWYRQILGQKVEFLVSFYNNEISEKSEIFDDQFSVERPDGSNFTLKIRSTKLEDSAMYFCASRAPGQGGYEQYFGPGTRLTVT.

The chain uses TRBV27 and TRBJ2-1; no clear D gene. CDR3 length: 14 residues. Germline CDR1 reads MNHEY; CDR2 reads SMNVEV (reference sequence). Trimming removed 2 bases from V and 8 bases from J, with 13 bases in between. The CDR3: CASSLEARGDEQFF. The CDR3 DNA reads TGTGCCAGCAGTTTAGAGGCCCGAGGCGATGAGCAGTTCTTC.

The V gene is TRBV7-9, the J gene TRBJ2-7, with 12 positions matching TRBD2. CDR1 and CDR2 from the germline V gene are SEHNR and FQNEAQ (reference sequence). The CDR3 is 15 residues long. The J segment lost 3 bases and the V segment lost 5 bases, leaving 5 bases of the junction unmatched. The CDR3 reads CASSTPTSGSYEQYF. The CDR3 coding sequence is TGTGCCAGCAGCACACCGACTAGCGGGAGCTACGAGCAGTACTTC.

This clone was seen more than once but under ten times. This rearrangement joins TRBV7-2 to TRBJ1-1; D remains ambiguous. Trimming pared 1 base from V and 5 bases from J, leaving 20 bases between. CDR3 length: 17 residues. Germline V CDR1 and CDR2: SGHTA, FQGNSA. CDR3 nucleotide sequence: TGTGCCAGCAGCTTAGTGGCTTGGAGGCCCGTAGGTACTGAAGCTTTCTTT. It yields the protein CASSLVAWRPVGTEAFF.

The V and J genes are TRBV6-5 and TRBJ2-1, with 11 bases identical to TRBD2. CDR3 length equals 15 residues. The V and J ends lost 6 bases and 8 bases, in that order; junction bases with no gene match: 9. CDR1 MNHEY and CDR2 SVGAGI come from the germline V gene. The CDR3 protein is CASRGTSGSIYEQFF. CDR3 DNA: TGTGCCAGCAGGGGTACTAGCGGGAGTATCTATGAGCAGTTCTTC.

The CDR3 is CASSEGTVRTYEQYF. The DNA for the CDR3 is TGTGCCAGCAGTGAAGGTACGGTTAGAACCTACGAGCAGTACTTC. V usage is TRBV6-1 and J usage is TRBJ2-7; D unresolved. Per the germline V gene, CDR1 is MNHNS and CDR2 is SASEGT. Between the trimmed V and J ends, which lost 1 base and 2 bases, there was a span of 12 bases. The CDR3 contains 15 residues.

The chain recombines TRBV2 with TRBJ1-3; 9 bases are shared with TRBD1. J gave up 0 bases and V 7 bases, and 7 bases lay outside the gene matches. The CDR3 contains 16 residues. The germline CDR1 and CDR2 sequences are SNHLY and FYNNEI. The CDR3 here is CASKRDRGSSGNTIYF. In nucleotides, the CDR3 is TGTGCCAGCAAGCGAGACAGGGGGAGCTCTGGAAACACCATATATTTT.

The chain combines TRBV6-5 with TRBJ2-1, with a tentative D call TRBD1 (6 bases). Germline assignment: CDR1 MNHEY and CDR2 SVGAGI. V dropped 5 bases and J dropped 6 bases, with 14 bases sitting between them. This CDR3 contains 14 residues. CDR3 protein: CASSQTQGANEQFF. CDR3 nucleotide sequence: TGTGCCAGCAGTCAGACACAGGGAGCCAATGAGCAGTTCTTC.